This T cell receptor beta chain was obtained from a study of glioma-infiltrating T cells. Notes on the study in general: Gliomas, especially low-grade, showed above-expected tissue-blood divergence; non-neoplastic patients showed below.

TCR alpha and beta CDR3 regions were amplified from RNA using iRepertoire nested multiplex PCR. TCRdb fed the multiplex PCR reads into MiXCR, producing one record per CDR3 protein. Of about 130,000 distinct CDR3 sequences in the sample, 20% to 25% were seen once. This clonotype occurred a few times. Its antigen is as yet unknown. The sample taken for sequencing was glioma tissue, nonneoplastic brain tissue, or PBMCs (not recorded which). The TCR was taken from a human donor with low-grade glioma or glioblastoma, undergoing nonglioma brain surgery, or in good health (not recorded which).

The CDR3 protein is CASSLAGGDSSPLHF. The CDR3 DNA sequence: TGTGCCAGCAGCTTAGCCGGCGGGGACAGCTCACCCCTCCACTTT. V gene TRBV7-9 combines with J gene TRBJ1-6; the match to TRBD1 covers 7 bases. V trimming: 0 bases; J trimming: 10 bases; junction bases outside the gene matches: 6. The germline CDR1 and CDR2 sequences are SEHNR and FQNEAQ (reference sequence). The CDR3 has 15 amino acids.